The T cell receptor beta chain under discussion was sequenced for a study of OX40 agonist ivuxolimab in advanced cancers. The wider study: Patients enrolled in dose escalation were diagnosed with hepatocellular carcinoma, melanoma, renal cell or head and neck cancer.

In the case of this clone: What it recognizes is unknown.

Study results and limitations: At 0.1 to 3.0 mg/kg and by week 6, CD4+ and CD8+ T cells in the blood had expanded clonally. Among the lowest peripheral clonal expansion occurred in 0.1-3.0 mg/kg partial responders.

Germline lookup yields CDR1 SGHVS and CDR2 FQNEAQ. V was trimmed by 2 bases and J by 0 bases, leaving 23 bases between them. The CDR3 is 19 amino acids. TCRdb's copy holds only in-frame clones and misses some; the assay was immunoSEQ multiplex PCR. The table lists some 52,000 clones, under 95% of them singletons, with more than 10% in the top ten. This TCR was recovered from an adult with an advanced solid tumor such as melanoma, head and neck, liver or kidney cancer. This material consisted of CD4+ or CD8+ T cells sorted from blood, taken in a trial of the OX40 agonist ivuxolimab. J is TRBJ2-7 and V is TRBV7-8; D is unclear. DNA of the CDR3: TGTGCCAGCAGCTTATGGCCCCCCAATTCAGCCGAGAGCTCCTACGAGCAGTACTTC. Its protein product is CASSLWPPNSAESSYEQYF.